The 20 T cell receptor beta chains given below trace back to one sample, sequenced in a study of cytomegalovirus exposure and HLA in healthy donors. In the PCR, 60 Vbeta and 13 Jbeta primers were used. Using immunoSEQ multiplex PCR, the repertoire was profiled, and TCRdb retains in-frame clones only, with some absent. The sample yields around 150,000 clones, 60% to 75% seen once. Material: PBMCs. The receptors come from a woman in her 50s in good health and CMV-seropositive.

The gene calls are TRBV13 and TRBJ1-1; no reliable D call. The V gene's germline CDR1 is PRHDT and CDR2 FYEKMQ (reference sequence). The CDR3 covers 14 residues. Trimming removed 0 bases from V and 5 bases from J, with 10 bases in between. In DNA form, the CDR3 reads TGTGCCAGCAGCTTAGGCTGGGAGGGAACTGAAGCTTTCTTT. It specifies CASSLGWEGTEAFF.

V is TRBV6-1 and J is TRBJ1-2, with D possibly being TRBD1 (5 bases). CDR3 size: 14 residues. CDR1 MNHNS and CDR2 SASEGT come from the germline V gene. Trimming cost V 2 bases and J 4 bases, with 11 bases left between them. In nucleotides, the CDR3 is TGTGCCAGCAGTGAACCAGGGTCGGGCTATGGCTACACCTTC. This encodes CASSEPGSGYGYTF.

The chain combines TRBV18 with TRBJ2-1; 7 bases map to TRBD1. Losses at the gene ends were 4 bases for V and 1 base for J; bases not matched to a gene: 4. Germline V gene data show CDR1 as KGHSH and CDR2 as LQKENI. The CDR3 runs 15 residues. This chain's CDR3 is CASSLRQGSYNEQFF. CDR3 DNA: TGTGCCAGCTCACTGCGACAGGGATCCTACAATGAGCAGTTCTTC.

V usage is TRBV9 and J usage is TRBJ2-2; 10 positions match TRBD2. In germline, CDR1 is SGDLS, CDR2 YYNGEE. This CDR3 contains 18 residues. J lost 0 bases, V lost 0 bases, and 5 bases had no gene match. CDR3 amino acids: CASSVGLAGVANTGELFF. For the CDR3, the DNA is TGTGCCAGCAGCGTAGGGCTAGCGGGGGTTGCGAACACCGGGGAGCTGTTTTTT. Drawing the rest from reference TRBV9 and TRBJ2-2, the complete variable domain is DSGVTQTPKHLITATGQRVTLRCSPRSGDLSVYWYQQSLDQGLQFLIQYYNGEERAKGNILERFSAQQFPDLHSELNLSSLELGDSALYFCASSVGLAGVANTGELFFGEGSRLTVL.

Comments on this clone: In the same sample, other DNA sequences code for this CDR3. The chain has TRBV9 and TRBJ1-3, with D tentatively TRBD1 (5 bases). The V and J ends lost 0 bases and 5 bases respectively, with 9 bases between them. CDR1 is SGDLS and CDR2 is YYNGEE in the germline V gene. The CDR3 loop spans 14 amino acids. CDR3 in amino acids: CASSVGQGRNTIYF. The CDR3, as DNA: TGTGCCAGCAGCGTAGGTCAGGGAAGAAACACCATATATTTT.

This chain joins TRBV29-1 and TRBJ2-1; D is unresolved. The germline V gene has CDR1 SQVTM and CDR2 ANQGSEA. The length of the CDR3 is 16 residues. V was clipped by 0 bases and J by 1 base, with 13 bases between them. The DNA of the CDR3 is TGCAGCGTTGAAGATTGGAAACTCGGGTCCTACAATGAGCAGTTCTTC. Translated: CSVEDWKLGSYNEQFF.

The DNA for the CDR3 is TGCGCCAGCAGCTTGGGTGACACGGTTTTCTTTGGCTACACCTTC. The encoded protein is CASSLGDTVFFGYTF. This chain connects TRBV5-1 to TRBJ1-2, with D unresolved. The germline V gene has CDR1 SGHRS and CDR2 YFSETQ. The ends were cut back, 0 bases at V and 7 bases at J, with 16 bases in the middle. This CDR3 has 15 residues.

The gene calls are TRBV10-3 and TRBJ1-3, with a possible D match to TRBD1 (6 bases). The CDR3 is 13 amino acids. V lost 4 bases, J lost 4 bases, and 8 bases lay in between. Germline-derived CDR1 and CDR2 are ENHRY and SYGVKD. The CDR3 here is CAISAGQGNTIYF. The CDR3 DNA is TGTGCCATCAGTGCAGGACAGGGAAACACCATATATTTT.

The CDR3 DNA follows: TGCAGCGTTGAACGCGGGGCTGCAGATACGCAGTATTTT. Translating it yields CSVERGAADTQYF. The rearrangement links TRBV29-1 to TRBJ2-3, with TRBD2 as a possible D gene (6 bases). Germline lookup yields CDR1 SQVTM and CDR2 ANQGSEA. The V end was cut by 2 bases, the J end by 4 bases, with 10 bases between. The CDR3 is 13 amino acids.

This rearrangement joins TRBV5-1 to TRBJ2-7; 8 nucleotides agree with TRBD2. Germline CDR1 and CDR2: SGHRS and YFSETQ. The CDR3 totals 16 residues. V lost 0 bases and J lost 4; bases outside the gene matches: 9. The chain's CDR3 is CASSLEVAGGVYEQYF. In DNA form, the CDR3 reads TGCGCCAGCAGCTTGGAAGTTGCGGGGGGCGTTTACGAGCAGTACTTC.

The chain is built from TRBV2 and TRBJ2-5; 11 bases match TRBD2. The last part of the DNA fits TRBJ2-7 better; the J call may be wrong. CDR3 length: 19 amino acids. The V gene's germline CDR1 is SNHLY and CDR2 FYNNEI. The CDR3 bases are TGTGCCAGCAGTCCCCACCTAGCGGGGGGCTCTTATCGTTCTTACGAGCAGTACTTC. This translates into CASSPHLAGGSYRSYEQYF.

The J gene is TRBJ2-7, the V gene TRBV27; TRBD1 agrees at 8 bases. The CDR3 spans 15 residues. The J segment lost 0 bases and the V segment lost 5 bases, leaving 6 bases of the junction unmatched. Germline lookup yields CDR1 MNHEY and CDR2 SMNVEV (reference sequence). The CDR3 sequence: CASSPGQVASYEQYF. CDR3 DNA: TGTGCCAGCAGTCCGGGACAGGTAGCCTCCTACGAGCAGTACTTC.

Note on this clone: Other nucleotide sequences in the sample specify the same CDR3. CDR3 region: CASSQRLEGSYGYTF. DNA of the CDR3: TGCGCCAGCAGCCAGCGCCTCGAGGGCTCCTATGGCTACACCTTC. V usage is TRBV4-1 and J usage is TRBJ1-2; no clear D. There are 15 residues in the CDR3. Trimming shortened V by 3 bases and J by 4 bases, and 15 bases separated the two germline ends. CDR1 and CDR2 from the germline V gene are MGHRA and YSYEKL.

This clone was recorded once. The J gene is TRBJ1-2, the V gene TRBV30, with D uncertain. V was shortened by 0 bases and J by 6 bases, with 11 bases between the two germline ends. The CDR3 has 13 residues. Germline CDR1 and CDR2: GTSNPN and SVGIG (reference sequence). The CDR3 spells CAWSVRMADGYTF. The CDR3 DNA reads as TGTGCCTGGAGTGTACGCATGGCGGATGGCTACACCTTC.

This chain links TRBV29-1 with TRBJ2-3; 10 nucleotides line up with TRBD2. CDR1 and CDR2 from the germline V gene are SQVTM and ANQGSEA. CDR3 size: 15 residues. V lost 1 base to trimming and J lost 4 bases; unmatched junction nucleotides: 5. The CDR3 nucleotides read TGCAGCGTTGAAGTCAGGGGACTAGCGTCAGATACGCAGTATTTT. Its translation: CSVEVRGLASDTQYF.

The rearrangement uses TRBV5-1 and TRBJ1-2; D uncertain. V gave up 4 bases and J gave up 5 bases, with 12 bases separating them. Per germline, CDR1 SGHRS and CDR2 YFSETQ. This CDR3 has 13 residues. This CDR3 reads CASSPTRGYGYTF. Here the CDR3 DNA reads TGCGCCAGCAGCCCGACCCGGGGATATGGCTACACCTTC.

The V gene is TRBV9, the J gene TRBJ1-1, with 8 bases that match TRBD1. Germline V CDR1 and CDR2: SGDLS, YYNGEE. The CDR3 is 14 residues long. Unmatched junction bases numbered 7, after V lost 4 bases and J lost 5 bases. In nucleotides, the CDR3 is TGTGCCAGCAGCCGTACAGGGGGGAGAACTGAAGCTTTCTTT. Its translation is CASSRTGGRTEAFF.

A few counts support this clone. V is TRBV7-9 and J is TRBJ2-5; 16 bases are shared with TRBD2. With 5 bases clipped from V and 4 bases from J, the junction kept 7 bases outside the gene matches. Looked up from germline, CDR1 is SEHNR and CDR2 is FQNEAQ (reference sequence). The CDR3 has 17 amino acids. CDR3 DNA sequence: TGTGCCAGCAGCGTTCCCGGGACTAGCGGGGGGGGAGAGACCCAGTACTTC. It encodes CASSVPGTSGGGETQYF.

This chain connects TRBV5-1 to TRBJ2-3; 10 nucleotides agree with TRBD2. V lost 4 bases, J lost 0 bases, and 8 bases stayed unmatched. Germline CDR1 SGHRS, CDR2 YFSETQ. This CDR3 spans 17 amino acids. CDR3 residues: CASSPSGGKMSTDTQYF. The CDR3 bases are TGCGCCAGCAGCCCTAGCGGGGGTAAGATGAGCACAGATACGCAGTATTTT.

The rearrangement links TRBV7-3 to TRBJ2-5; TRBD2 might be the D (5 bases). The CDR3 is 13 amino acids. Germline V gene lookup returns CDR1 SGHTA and CDR2 FQGTGA. V dropped 5 bases and J dropped 12 bases, with 19 bases sitting between them. The CDR3 spells CASSPAPLALKYF. CDR3 nucleotide sequence: TGTGCCAGCAGCCCAGCTCCGCTAGCTCTCAAGTACTTC.